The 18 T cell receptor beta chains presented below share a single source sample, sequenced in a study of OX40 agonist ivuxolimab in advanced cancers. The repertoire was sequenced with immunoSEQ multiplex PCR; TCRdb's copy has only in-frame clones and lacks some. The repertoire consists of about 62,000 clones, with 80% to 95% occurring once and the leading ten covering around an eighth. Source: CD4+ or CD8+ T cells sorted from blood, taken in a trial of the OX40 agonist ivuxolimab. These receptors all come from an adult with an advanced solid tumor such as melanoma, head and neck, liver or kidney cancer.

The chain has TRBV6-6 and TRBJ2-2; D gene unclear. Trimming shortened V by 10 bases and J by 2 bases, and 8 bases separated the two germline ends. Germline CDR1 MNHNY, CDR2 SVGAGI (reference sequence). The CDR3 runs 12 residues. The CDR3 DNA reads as TGTGCCACACCCGATAACACCGGGGAGCTGTTTTTT. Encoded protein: CATPDNTGELFF.

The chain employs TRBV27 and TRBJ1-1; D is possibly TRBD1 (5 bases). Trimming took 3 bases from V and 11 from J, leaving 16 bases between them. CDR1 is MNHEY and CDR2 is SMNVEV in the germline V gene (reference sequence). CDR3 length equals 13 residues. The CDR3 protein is CASSLRVGATAFF. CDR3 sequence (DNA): TGTGCCAGCAGTTTGAGGGTCGGGGCTACGGCTTTCTTT.

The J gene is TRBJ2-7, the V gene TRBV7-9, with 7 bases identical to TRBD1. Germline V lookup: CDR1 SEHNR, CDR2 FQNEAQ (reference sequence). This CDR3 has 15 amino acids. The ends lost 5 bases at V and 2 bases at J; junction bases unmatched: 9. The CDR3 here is CASSPSGTDPYEQYF. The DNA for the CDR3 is TGTGCCAGCAGCCCTTCCGGGACAGACCCCTACGAGCAGTACTTC.

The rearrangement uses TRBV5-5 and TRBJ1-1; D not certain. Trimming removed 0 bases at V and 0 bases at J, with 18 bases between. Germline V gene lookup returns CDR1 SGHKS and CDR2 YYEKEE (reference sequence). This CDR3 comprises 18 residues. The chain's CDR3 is CASSLASSLNIMNTEAFF. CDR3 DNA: TGTGCCAGCAGCTTGGCTTCCAGCCTGAATATAATGAACACTGAAGCTTTCTTT.

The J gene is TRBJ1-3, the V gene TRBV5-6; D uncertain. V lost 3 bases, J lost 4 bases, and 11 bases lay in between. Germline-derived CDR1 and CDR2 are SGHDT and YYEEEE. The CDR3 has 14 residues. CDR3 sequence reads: CASSSWTAGNTIYF. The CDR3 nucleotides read TGTGCCAGCAGCTCGTGGACGGCCGGAAACACCATATATTTT.

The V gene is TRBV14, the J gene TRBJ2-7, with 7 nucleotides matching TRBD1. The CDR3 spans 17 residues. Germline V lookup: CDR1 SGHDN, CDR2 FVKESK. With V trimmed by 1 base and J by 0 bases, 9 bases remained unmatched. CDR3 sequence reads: CASSQVTKTGSSYEQYF. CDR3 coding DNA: TGTGCCAGCAGCCAAGTCACTAAGACAGGGAGCTCCTACGAGCAGTACTTC.

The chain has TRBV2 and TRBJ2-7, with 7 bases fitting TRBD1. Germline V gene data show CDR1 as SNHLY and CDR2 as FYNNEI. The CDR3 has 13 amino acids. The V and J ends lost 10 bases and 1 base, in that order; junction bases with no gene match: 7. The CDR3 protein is CANWDSDSYEQYF. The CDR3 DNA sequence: TGTGCCAACTGGGACAGTGATTCCTACGAGCAGTACTTC.

CDR3 region: CASSLVQGANVLTF. The DNA for the CDR3 is TGTGCCAGCAGTTTGGTACAGGGGGCCAACGTCCTGACTTTC. J is TRBJ2-6 and V is TRBV27; D gene ambiguous. Germline V gene lookup returns CDR1 MNHEY and CDR2 SMNVEV (reference sequence). V shed 3 bases and J shed 4 bases, with 7 bases lying between them. This CDR3 contains 14 residues.

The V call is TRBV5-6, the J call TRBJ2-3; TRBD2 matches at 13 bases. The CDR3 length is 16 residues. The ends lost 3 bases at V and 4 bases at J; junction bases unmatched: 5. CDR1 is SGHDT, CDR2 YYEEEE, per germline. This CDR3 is CASSSGLAGAPDTQYF. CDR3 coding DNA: TGTGCCAGCAGCTCCGGACTAGCGGGGGCCCCAGATACGCAGTATTTT.

This CDR3 is CASSGVPLYEQYF. CDR3 nucleotide sequence: TGTGCCAGCAGTGGAGTTCCCCTCTACGAGCAGTACTTC. The chain employs TRBV27 and TRBJ2-7, with D uncertain. Trimming removed 5 bases from V and 3 bases from J, with 11 bases in between. This CDR3 contains 13 residues. Germline assignment: CDR1 MNHEY and CDR2 SMNVEV (reference sequence).

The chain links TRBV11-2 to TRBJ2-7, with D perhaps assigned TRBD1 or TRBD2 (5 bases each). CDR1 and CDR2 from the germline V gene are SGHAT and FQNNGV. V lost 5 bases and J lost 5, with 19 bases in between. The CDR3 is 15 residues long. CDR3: CASSPRGTDGHEQYF. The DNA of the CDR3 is TGTGCCAGCAGCCCGAGAGGGACGGACGGACACGAGCAGTACTTC.

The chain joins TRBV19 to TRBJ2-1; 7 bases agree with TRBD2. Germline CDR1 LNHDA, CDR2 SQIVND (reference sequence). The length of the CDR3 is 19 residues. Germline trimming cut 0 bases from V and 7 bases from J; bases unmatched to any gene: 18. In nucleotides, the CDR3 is TGTGCCAGTAGTATAGATGGGTTGGGGGGGAGCCTATCGCTTAATGAGCAGTTCTTC. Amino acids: CASSIDGLGGSLSLNEQFF. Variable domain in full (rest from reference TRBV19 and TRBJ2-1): DGGITQSPKYLFRKEGQNVTLSCEQNLNHDAMYWYRQDPGQGLRLIYYSQIVNDFQKGDIAEGYSVSREKKESFPLTVTSAQKNPTAFYLCASSIDGLGGSLSLNEQFFGPGTRLTVL.

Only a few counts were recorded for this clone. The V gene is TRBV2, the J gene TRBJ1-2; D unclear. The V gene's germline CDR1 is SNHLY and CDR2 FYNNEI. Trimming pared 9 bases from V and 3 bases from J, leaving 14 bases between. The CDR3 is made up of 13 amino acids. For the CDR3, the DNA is TGTGCCAGACTACTTGCTGATTACTATGGCTACACCTTC. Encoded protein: CARLLADYYGYTF. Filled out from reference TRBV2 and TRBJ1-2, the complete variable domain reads EPEVTQTPSHQVTQMGQEVILRCVPISNHLYFYWYRQILGQKVEFLVSFYNNEISEKSEIFDDQFSVERPDGSNFTLKIRSTKLEDSAMYFCARLLADYYGYTFGSGTRLTVV.

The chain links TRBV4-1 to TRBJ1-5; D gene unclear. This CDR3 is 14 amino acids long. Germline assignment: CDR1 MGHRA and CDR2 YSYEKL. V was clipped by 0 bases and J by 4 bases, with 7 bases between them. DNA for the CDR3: TGCGCCAGCAGCCAAGAAGGCGGTAATCAGCCCCAGCATTTT. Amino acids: CASSQEGGNQPQHF.

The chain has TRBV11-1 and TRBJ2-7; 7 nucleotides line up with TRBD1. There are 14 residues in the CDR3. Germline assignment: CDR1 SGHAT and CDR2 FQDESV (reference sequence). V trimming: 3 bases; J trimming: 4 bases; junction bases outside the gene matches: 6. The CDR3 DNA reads TGTGCCAGCAGCTTTACAGGGGATTTATACGAGCAGTACTTC. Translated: CASSFTGDLYEQYF.

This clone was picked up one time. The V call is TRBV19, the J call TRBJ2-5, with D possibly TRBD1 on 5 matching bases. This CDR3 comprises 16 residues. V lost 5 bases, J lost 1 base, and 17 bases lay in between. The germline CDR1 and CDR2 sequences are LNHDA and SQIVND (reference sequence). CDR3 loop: CASSPGQLERQETQYF. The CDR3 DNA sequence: TGTGCCAGTAGTCCAGGACAATTGGAGCGCCAAGAGACCCAGTACTTC. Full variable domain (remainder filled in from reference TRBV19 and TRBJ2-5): DGGITQSPKYLFRKEGQNVTLSCEQNLNHDAMYWYRQDPGQGLRLIYYSQIVNDFQKGDIAEGYSVSREKKESFPLTVTSAQKNPTAFYLCASSPGQLERQETQYFGPGTRLLVL.

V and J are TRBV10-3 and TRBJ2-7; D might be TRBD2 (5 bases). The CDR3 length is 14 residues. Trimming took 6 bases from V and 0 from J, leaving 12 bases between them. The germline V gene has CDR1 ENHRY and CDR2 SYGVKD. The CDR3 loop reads CAIRDTRDSYEQYF. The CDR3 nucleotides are TGTGCCATCAGGGATACCCGGGACTCCTACGAGCAGTACTTC.

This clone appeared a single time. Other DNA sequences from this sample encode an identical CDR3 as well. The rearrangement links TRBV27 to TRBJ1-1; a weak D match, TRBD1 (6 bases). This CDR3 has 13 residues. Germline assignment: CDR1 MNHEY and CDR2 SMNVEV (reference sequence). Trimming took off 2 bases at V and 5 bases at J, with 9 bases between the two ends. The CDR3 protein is CASSLGRGTEAFF. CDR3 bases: TGTGCCAGCAGTTTAGGTAGGGGGACTGAAGCTTTCTTT.